These T cell receptor beta chains were read from a single sample in a study of molecular identifiers for immune sequencing clone quantification. TCRdb redid the calling of the PCR reads with MiXCR, one entry per CDR3 protein. Of about half a million distinct CDR3 sequences in the sample, 25% were seen once. Sequenced sample: naive CD8+ T cells from blood, with Jurkat cell RNA spiked in. Source of these receptors: a human donor in good health. Some libraries in this study had Jurkat cell RNA spiked in. Both conserved end residues are part of each CDR3. The order of the fields is CDR3 length, J gene, clone size, V gene, D gene, CDR3 protein, CDR3 DNA. A D gene is named only where the DNA matches it firmly. Not all rows give a size; the values are once, few, many and, for expanded clones, a class.

13	TRBJ2-7	many	TRBV4-3	NA	CASSQERTYEQYF	TGCGCCAGCAGCCAGGAACGAACGTACGAGCAGTACTTC
15	TRBJ2-7	NA	TRBV6-5	NA	CASSYSRWLGYEQYF	TGTGCCAGCAGTTACTCGAGGTGGTTAGGCTACGAGCAGTACTTC
14	TRBJ2-7	NA	TRBV11-2	NA	CASSLFDGHYEQYF	TGTGCCAGCAGCTTATTTGACGGTCACTACGAGCAGTACTTC
15	TRBJ2-3	NA	TRBV7-9	NA	CASSSNLRESDTQYF	TGTGCCAGCAGCTCCAACCTACGAGAGTCAGATACGCAGTATTTT
15	TRBJ2-1	few	TRBV2	TRBD1	CASSGETGGYNEQFF	TGTGCCAGCAGTGGAGAGACAGGGGGGTACAATGAGCAGTTCTTC
12	TRBJ2-7	few	TRBV30	TRBD1	CAWREDRAEQYF	TGTGCCTGGAGGGAGGACAGGGCCGAGCAGTACTTC
15	TRBJ2-7	few	TRBV4-3	NA	CASSQGRGLTYEQYF	TGCGCCAGCAGCCAAGGGCGGGGGCTAACCTACGAGCAGTACTTC
15	TRBJ1-1	many	TRBV29-1	TRBD1	CSVGEGQGAKTEAFF	TGCAGCGTTGGAGAGGGACAGGGGGCGAAAACTGAAGCTTTCTTT
13	TRBJ2-5	many	TRBV5-6	NA	CASSLGWGETQYF	TGTGCCAGCAGCTTGGGCTGGGGCGAGACCCAGTACTTC
13	TRBJ1-2	NA	TRBV13	TRBD1	CASSFRTGYGYTF	TGTGCCAGCAGCTTCCGGACAGGCTATGGCTACACCTTC
14	TRBJ1-5	many	TRBV6-5	TRBD1	CASSYSGQAQPQHF	TGTGCCAGCAGTTACTCAGGACAGGCGCAGCCCCAGCATTTT
16	TRBJ2-5	NA	TRBV5-1	NA	CVSSLGRDNPLETQYF	TGCGTCAGCAGCTTGGGGCGGGACAATCCGCTGGAGACCCAGTACTTC
15	TRBJ2-1	NA	TRBV20-1	NA	CSARESLASYNEQFF	TGCAGTGCTAGAGAATCCCTAGCGAGTTACAATGAGCAGTTCTTC
15	TRBJ2-7	many	TRBV3-1	NA	CASSQVGSRSYEQYF	TGTGCCAGCAGCCAAGTGGGGAGCCGGTCCTACGAGCAGTACTTC
14	TRBJ2-4	many	TRBV13	TRBD1	CASSPDRGQYIQYF	TGTGCCAGCAGCCCCGACAGGGGGCAGTACATTCAGTACTTC
17	TRBJ2-3	few	TRBV9	TRBD2	CASSEPTSGSTTDTQYF	TGTGCCAGCAGCGAACCTACTAGCGGGAGTACCACAGATACGCAGTATTTT
14	TRBJ2-7	few	TRBV12-3/TRBV12-4	NA	CASSLQDRTGEQYF	TGTGCCAGCAGTCTCCAGGACCGAACGGGGGAGCAGTACTTC
17	TRBJ2-3	many	TRBV6-2/TRBV6-3	TRBD2	CASSYSLAEGATDTQYF	TGTGCCAGCAGTTACTCACTAGCGGAGGGAGCCACAGATACGCAGTATTTT
15	TRBJ2-5	NA	TRBV2	TRBD1	CASSEPGQGLETQYF	TGTGCCAGCAGCGAACCGGGACAGGGGTTAGAGACCCAGTACTTC
11	TRBJ2-5	many	TRBV21-1	NA	CASRILETQYF	TGTGCCAGCAGGATTTTGGAGACCCAGTACTTC
13	TRBJ2-5	few	TRBV20-1	TRBD2	CSARGLAKETQYF	TGCAGTGCGCGGGGACTAGCGAAAGAGACCCAGTACTTC
13	TRBJ2-7	NA	TRBV12-3/TRBV12-4	NA	CASSLRQTYEQYF	TGTGCCAGCAGTCTTAGACAGACATACGAGCAGTACTTC
16	TRBJ2-7	many	TRBV3-1	TRBD1	CASSQDPGQGSYEQYF	TGCGCCAGCAGCCAAGACCCGGGACAGGGCTCCTACGAGCAGTACTTC
14	TRBJ1-4	many	TRBV4-1	NA	CASSFGYSGEKLFF	TGCGCCAGCAGCTTCGGATATTCAGGGGAAAAACTGTTTTTT
14	TRBJ2-5	NA	TRBV19	TRBD2	CASGPSGILEPQYF	TGTGCCAGTGGGCCTAGCGGGATCCTAGAGCCCCAGTACTTC
14	TRBJ2-1	few	TRBV6-1	NA	CASSELIRNNEQFF	TGTGCCAGCAGTGAATTAATAAGGAACAATGAGCAGTTCTTC
16	TRBJ2-5	NA	TRBV9	TRBD2	CASSVTSGRAFETQYF	TGTGCCAGCAGCGTAACTAGCGGGAGGGCCTTTGAGACCCAGTACTTC
13	TRBJ2-5	NA	TRBV19	NA	CASSIQHVGTQYF	TGTGCCAGTAGTATCCAGCATGTAGGGACCCAGTACTTC
15	TRBJ2-3	NA	TRBV27	TRBD1	CASSLVQGDTDTQYF	TGTGCCAGCAGTTTAGTACAGGGGGACACAGATACGCAGTATTTT
16	TRBJ2-1	NA	TRBV27	TRBD2	CASRDLAGVMNNEQFF	TGTGCCAGCAGAGACCTAGCGGGAGTTATGAATAATGAGCAGTTCTTC
14	TRBJ2-7	NA	TRBV2	NA	CASLRGGGSYEQYF	TGTGCCAGCCTTAGAGGAGGGGGCTCCTACGAGCAGTACTTC
12	TRBJ2-7	few	TRBV5-6	NA	CASSLEEYEQYF	TGTGCCAGCAGCTTGGAGGAATACGAGCAGTACTTC
13	TRBJ2-7	few	TRBV6-5	NA	CASSYSTVHEQYF	TGTGCCAGCAGTTACTCAACGGTCCACGAGCAGTACTTC
17	TRBJ2-2	NA	TRBV4-1	TRBD2	CAGSQDLGLNSTGELFF	TGCGCCGGCAGCCAGGACCTGGGACTAAACTCCACCGGGGAGCTGTTTTTT
14	TRBJ2-3	once	TRBV7-6	NA	CASSLEGGANTQYF	TGTGCCAGCAGCTTAGAAGGCGGGGCGAATACGCAGTATTTT
13	TRBJ2-7	few	TRBV28	NA	CASRPRGHHEQYF	TGTGCCAGCAGGCCCCGGGGGCATCACGAGCAGTACTTC
12	TRBJ2-7	few	TRBV6-1	NA	CASTGRTYEQYF	TGTGCCAGCACGGGACGGACCTACGAGCAGTACTTC
11	TRBJ2-1	NA	TRBV29-1	NA	CSVEGENEQFF	TGCAGCGTTGAAGGTGAAAATGAGCAGTTCTTC
15	TRBJ1-1	NA	TRBV27	NA	CASSLSPAMNTEAFF	TGTGCCAGCAGTTTATCCCCCGCCATGAACACTGAAGCTTTCTTT
17	TRBJ2-1	NA	TRBV12-5	TRBD2	CASAGLAGGRSYNEQFF	TGTGCTAGTGCCGGACTAGCGGGGGGGCGGTCCTACAATGAGCAGTTCTTC
13	TRBJ2-3	many	TRBV9	NA	CASSVDPPDTQYF	TGTGCCAGCAGCGTAGACCCCCCAGATACGCAGTATTTT
17	TRBJ1-3	many	TRBV4-3	NA	CASSQDSGVNSGNTIYF	TGCGCCAGCAGCCAAGATTCGGGCGTTAACTCTGGAAACACCATATATTTT
15	TRBJ1-5	NA	TRBV28	NA	CASRPTGSANQPQHF	TGTGCCAGCAGACCTACAGGGTCGGCCAATCAGCCCCAGCATTTT
16	TRBJ2-1	NA	TRBV9	TRBD2	CASSVGASGSGNEQFF	TGTGCCAGCAGCGTAGGGGCTAGCGGGAGTGGGAATGAGCAGTTCTTC
12	TRBJ2-1	many	TRBV12-3/TRBV12-4	NA	CASSLARDEQFF	TGTGCCAGCAGCTTGGCGAGGGATGAGCAGTTCTTC
21	TRBJ1-1	NA	TRBV18	NA	CASSPGLESPDPGGGNTEAFF	TGTGCCAGCTCACCGGGGTTAGAAAGTCCGGACCCCGGGGGCGGGAACACTGAAGCTTTCTTT
17	TRBJ2-3	NA	TRBV4-2	NA	CASSQETEPASADTQYF	TGTGCCAGCAGCCAAGAGACTGAGCCTGCTAGCGCAGATACGCAGTATTTT
14	TRBJ2-4	few	TRBV27	NA	CASSLRGNKNIQYF	TGTGCCAGCAGTTTGAGGGGGAACAAAAACATTCAGTACTTC
13	TRBJ2-7	NA	TRBV7-6	TRBD1	CASSPNRGSEQYF	TGTGCCAGCAGCCCGAACAGGGGGAGCGAGCAGTACTTC
14	TRBJ1-1	many	TRBV5-1	NA	CASSLVGSHTEAFF	TGCGCCAGCAGCTTGGTCGGCAGTCACACTGAAGCTTTCTTT
15	TRBJ2-3	few	TRBV2	NA	CASSFSAARTDTQYF	TGTGCCAGCAGTTTTTCAGCGGCACGCACAGATACGCAGTATTTT
11	TRBJ1-1	NA	TRBV13	NA	CASSLNQEAFF	TGTGCCAGCAGCTTAAACCAAGAAGCTTTCTTT
14	TRBJ1-1	few	TRBV12-3/TRBV12-4	NA	CASRQGARNTEAFF	TGTGCCAGCAGGCAGGGCGCCAGGAACACTGAAGCTTTCTTT
14	TRBJ1-6	many	TRBV5-6	NA	CASSAGTMNSPLHF	TGTGCCAGCAGCGCCGGGACAATGAATTCACCCCTCCACTTT
15	TRBJ2-7	few	TRBV4-2	TRBD1	CASSQQDRVWDEQYF	TGTGCCAGCAGCCAACAGGACAGGGTTTGGGACGAGCAGTACTTC
15	TRBJ2-2	few	TRBV7-6	TRBD1	CASSLVTGGWRELFF	TGTGCCAGCAGCTTAGTGACAGGGGGCTGGAGGGAGCTGTTTTTT
14	TRBJ1-1	NA	TRBV6-2/TRBV6-3	NA	CASSYDILNTEAFF	TGTGCCAGCAGTTACGACATTCTGAACACTGAAGCTTTCTTT
13	TRBJ1-2	few	TRBV29-1	NA	CSVDTRQQYGYTF	TGCAGCGTTGACACGCGGCAACAATATGGCTACACCTTC
14	TRBJ1-5	many	TRBV7-9	NA	CASSLRDSNQPQHF	TGTGCCAGCAGCCTACGGGACAGCAATCAGCCCCAGCATTTT